Listed here is a single T cell receptor beta chain. This sample was included in a study of T cell responses to AZD1222 COVID-19 vaccine. Doses given second, at about 4 or about 12 weeks, were pooled. Clones were read by immunoSEQ multiplex PCR, and TCRdb kept only the in-frame ones, dropping some. The sample records about 48,000 clones, about 91% being singletons. Per germline, CDR1 LNHDA and CDR2 SQIVND (reference sequence). Trimming left V 0 bases short and J 8 bases short, with 13 bases between. The CDR3 sequence is 14 residues long. This receptor was obtained from an adult who received the AZD1222 COVID-19 vaccine. Here the sequenced sample was peripheral blood, taken 28 days after the second AZD1222 dose. V and J are TRBV19 and TRBJ1-2; D possibly corresponds to TRBD1 (6 bases). The CDR3 protein is CASSIEGTSLGYTF. The CDR3 nucleotides are TGTGCCAGTAGTATAGAGGGGACATCGTTGGGCTACACCTTC.